Shown below are 7 T cell receptor beta chains from a single sample sequenced in a study of blood T cell repertoires in COVID-19. Assay used: immunoSEQ multiplex PCR; TCRdb lists only in-frame clones, some missing. The sample lists hundreds of thousands of clones; 75% to 90% were seen once. The source material was peripheral blood. These receptors were taken from a woman aged 18-29 years with acute or convalescent COVID-19.

The chain links TRBV4-1 to TRBJ1-5; D ambiguous. Trimming took 4 bases from V and 3 from J, leaving 10 bases between them. The germline V gene has CDR1 MGHRA and CDR2 YSYEKL. This CDR3 is built from 14 residues. DNA of the CDR3: TGCGCCAGCAGCCCGGAGGGCTTCAATCAGCCCCAGCATTTT. Protein: CASSPEGFNQPQHF.

The CDR3, as DNA: TGTGCCACCAAGTCGGGGTTGAACACTGAAGCTTTCTTT. This codes for CATKSGLNTEAFF. The rearrangement uses TRBV12-3 or TRBV12-4 and TRBJ1-1; D remains unclear. The CDR3 runs 13 residues. Trimming removed 10 bases from V and 0 bases from J, with 12 bases in between.

The chain employs TRBV7-3 and TRBJ1-5; TRBD1 aligns across 7 bases. The CDR3 is made up of 15 amino acids. The germline gives CDR1 SGHTA, CDR2 FQGTGA. Trimming removed 5 bases from V and 1 base from J; junction bases left unmatched: 5. DNA of the CDR3: TGTGCCAGCAGCGGTACAGGGGTGAGCAATCAGCCCCAGCATTTT. Protein: CASSGTGVSNQPQHF.

J is TRBJ1-2 and V is TRBV4-1; D is uncertain. This CDR3 region has 13 residues. Trimming took off 4 bases at V and 6 bases at J, with 12 bases between the two ends. Germline-derived CDR1 and CDR2 are MGHRA and YSYEKL. Written as DNA, the CDR3 is TGCGCCAGCAGCCCGCGGGAGGGAAATGGCTACACCTTC. This gives the protein CASSPREGNGYTF.

The genes are TRBV21-1 and TRBJ1-3; the table assigns TRBD1, which was not confirmed against the DNA. TRBV21-1 is assigned pseudogene status. This CDR3 contains 19 residues. CDR3 amino acids: CASSRRDRGRRGTGNTIYF. The CDR3 bases are TGTGCCAGCAGCAGACGGGACAGGGGGCGCAGGGGCACTGGAAACACCATATATTTT.

This sequence joins TRBV19 and TRBJ1-4, with D uncertain. Trimming cost V 9 bases and J 4 bases, with 15 bases left between them. Germline assignment: CDR1 LNHDA and CDR2 SQIVND (reference sequence). This CDR3 is 14 amino acids long. In DNA, the CDR3 is TGTGCCAGCCAACGGGGAGGGAGTAATGAAAAACTGTTTTTT. As protein: CASQRGGSNEKLFF.

V is TRBV7-8 and J is TRBJ1-2, with D unclear. The CDR3 consists of 11 residues. Germline values: CDR1 SGHVS, CDR2 FQNEAQ. With 1 base removed from V and 10 bases from J, the gap between germline ends came to 7 bases. This CDR3 is CASSLGQNYTF. CDR3 in DNA: TGTGCCAGCAGCTTAGGGCAGAACTACACCTTC. Full variable domain (remainder filled in from reference TRBV7-8 and TRBJ1-2): GAGVSQSPRYKVAKRGQDVALRCDPISGHVSLFWYQQALGQGPEFLTYFQNEAQLDKSGLPSDRFFAERPEGSVSTLKIQRTQQEDSAVYLCASSLGQNYTFGSGTRLTVV.